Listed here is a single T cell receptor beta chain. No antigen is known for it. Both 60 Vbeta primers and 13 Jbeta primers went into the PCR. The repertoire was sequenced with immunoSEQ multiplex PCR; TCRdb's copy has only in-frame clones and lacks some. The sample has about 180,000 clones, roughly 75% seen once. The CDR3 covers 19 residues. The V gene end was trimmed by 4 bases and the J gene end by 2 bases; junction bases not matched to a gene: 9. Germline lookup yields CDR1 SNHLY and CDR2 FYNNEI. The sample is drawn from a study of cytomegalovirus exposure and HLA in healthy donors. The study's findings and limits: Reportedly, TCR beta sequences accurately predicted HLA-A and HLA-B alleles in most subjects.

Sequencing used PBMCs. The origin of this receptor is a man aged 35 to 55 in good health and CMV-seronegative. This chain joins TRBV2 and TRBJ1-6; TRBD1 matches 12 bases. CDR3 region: CASSAGTGGSIAYNSPLHF. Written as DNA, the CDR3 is TGTGCCAGCAGTGCCGGGACAGGGGGCTCTATTGCCTATAATTCACCCCTCCACTTT.